This is a list of T cell receptor beta chains from one sample in a study of metastatic and nonmetastatic thyroid tumors. TCRdb re-called the PCR reads via MiXCR. The sample includes about 17,000 clones, under 30% of them seen just once. Sequencing input: tumor tissue. The receptor source for this set is a female donor with papillary thyroid cancer or a benign thyroid nodule (not recorded which). Some clones in this sample may be carry-over from other donors' samples. Both conserved end residues are trimmed from each CDR3. Where a row states a size, it is once, few, many or the class of an expanded clone; other rows omit it.

>TRBV10-3|many
AISESRVLRYNEQF
>TRBV7-3|NA
ASSLITGEGYT
>TRBV6-1|few
ASRATRDRANYGYT
>TRBV15|medium-sized
ATSRDNWGTTDTQY
>TRBV6-2/TRBV6-3|few
ASSYTDRLVTEAF
>TRBV11-2|many
ASSPGEGAIEKLF
>TRBV12-3/TRBV12-4|few
ARGGGYKQY
>TRBV27|few
ASSYVVRSPLH
>TRBV20-1|NA
SARYVSGGGELF
>TRBV7-2|NA
ASSRGEAATNEKLF
>TRBV5-1|NA
VSSLRHGQETQY
>TRBV15|many
ATRRQNTEAF
>TRBV11-1|many
ASSLLGQGDSGANVLT
>TRBV11-2|NA
ASSSRTSGGGKQF
>TRBV7-9|many
ASHSRANVLT
>TRBV3-1|medium-sized
ASSPGQGSLEQY
>TRBV20-1|many
SARPTSGRTDTQY
>TRBV3-1|medium-sized
ASSQDGTEGDTQY
>TRBV7-6|many
ASSATGAYEQY
>TRBV5-1|many
ASSLGVLNTGELF
>TRBV10-2|many
ASSASIETQY
>TRBV19|NA
ASSITPSGKVNTEAF
>TRBV3-1|NA
ASSQGFGTYEQY
>TRBV7-7|NA
ASSLDEGSKDEQF
>TRBV5-6|many
ASSPDLSNTEAF
>TRBV7-2|many
ASSLGLMTTDTQY
>TRBV7-8|many
ASSEHFGETQY
>TRBV19|medium-sized
ASSLASSGPYEQY
>TRBV6-1|many
ATSRTLGYEQY
>TRBV6-2/TRBV6-3|NA
ASSFLGVSYNEQF